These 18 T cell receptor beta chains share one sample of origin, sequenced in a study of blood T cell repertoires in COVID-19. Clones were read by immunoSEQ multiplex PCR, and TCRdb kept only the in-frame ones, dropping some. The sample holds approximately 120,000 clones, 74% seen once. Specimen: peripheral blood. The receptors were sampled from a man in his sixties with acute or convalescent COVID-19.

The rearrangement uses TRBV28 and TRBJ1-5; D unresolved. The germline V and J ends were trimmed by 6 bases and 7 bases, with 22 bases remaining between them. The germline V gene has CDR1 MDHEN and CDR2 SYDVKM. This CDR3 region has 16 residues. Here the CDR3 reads CASRGGPNLTLQPQHF. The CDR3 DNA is TGTGCCAGCAGGGGAGGGCCTAACCTCACCTTGCAGCCCCAGCATTTT. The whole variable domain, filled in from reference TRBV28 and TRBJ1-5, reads DVKVTQSSRYLVKRTGEKVFLECVQDMDHENMFWYRQDPGLGLRLIYFSYDVKMKEKGDIPEGYSVSREKKERFSLILESASTNQTSMYLCASRGGPNLTLQPQHFGDGTRLSIL.

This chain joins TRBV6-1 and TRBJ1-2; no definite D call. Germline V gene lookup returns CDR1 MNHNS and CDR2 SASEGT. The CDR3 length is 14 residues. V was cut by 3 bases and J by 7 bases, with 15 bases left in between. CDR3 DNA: TGTGCCAGCAGTGACACGGAGGTATTCTCTGGCTACACCTTC. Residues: CASSDTEVFSGYTF.

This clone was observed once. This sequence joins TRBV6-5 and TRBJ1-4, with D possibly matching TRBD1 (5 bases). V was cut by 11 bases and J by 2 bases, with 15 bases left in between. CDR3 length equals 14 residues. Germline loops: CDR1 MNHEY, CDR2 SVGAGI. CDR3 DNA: TGTGCCGGGGCCGAAGGGCGCACTAATGAAAAACTGTTTTTT. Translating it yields CAGAEGRTNEKLFF.

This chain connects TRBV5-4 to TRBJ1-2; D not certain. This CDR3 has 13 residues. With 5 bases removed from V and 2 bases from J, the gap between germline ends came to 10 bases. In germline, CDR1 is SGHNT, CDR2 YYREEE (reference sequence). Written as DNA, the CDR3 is TGTGCCAGCAGAGATCAGGCCAACTATGGCTACACCTTC. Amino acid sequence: CASRDQANYGYTF.

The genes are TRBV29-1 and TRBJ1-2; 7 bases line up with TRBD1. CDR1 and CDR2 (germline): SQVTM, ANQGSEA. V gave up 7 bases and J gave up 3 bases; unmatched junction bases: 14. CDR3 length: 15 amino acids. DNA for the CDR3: TGCAGCGCAAGGCGGGGCCAGGGGGAGCACTATGGCTACACCTTC. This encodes CSARRGQGEHYGYTF.

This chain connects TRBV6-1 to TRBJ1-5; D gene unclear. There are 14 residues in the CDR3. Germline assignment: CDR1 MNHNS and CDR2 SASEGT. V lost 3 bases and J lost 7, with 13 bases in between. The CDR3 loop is CASSEAAFGQPQHF. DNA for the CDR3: TGTGCCAGCAGTGAGGCAGCGTTTGGCCAGCCCCAGCATTTT.

CDR3 bases: TGTGCCAGTACCCAATATTCCACGGGGGTCAACACTGAAGCTTTCTTT. Protein sequence: CASTQYSTGVNTEAFF. The chain is built from TRBV19 and TRBJ1-1, with D possibly matching TRBD1 (5 bases). Trimming removed 7 bases at V and 2 bases at J, with 20 bases between. Germline V gives CDR1 LNHDA, CDR2 SQIVND (reference sequence). CDR3 length: 16 amino acids. Full variable domain (missing parts from reference TRBV19 and TRBJ1-1): DGGITQSPKYLFRKEGQNVTLSCEQNLNHDAMYWYRQDPGQGLRLIYYSQIVNDFQKGDIAEGYSVSREKKESFPLTVTSAQKNPTAFYLCASTQYSTGVNTEAFFGQGTRLTVV.

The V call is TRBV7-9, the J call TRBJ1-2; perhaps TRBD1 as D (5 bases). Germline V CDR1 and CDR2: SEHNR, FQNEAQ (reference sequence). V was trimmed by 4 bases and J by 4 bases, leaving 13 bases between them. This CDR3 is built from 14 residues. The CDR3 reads CASSSSRGLYGYTF. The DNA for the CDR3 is TGTGCCAGCAGCTCCTCGCGGGGACTCTATGGCTACACCTTC.

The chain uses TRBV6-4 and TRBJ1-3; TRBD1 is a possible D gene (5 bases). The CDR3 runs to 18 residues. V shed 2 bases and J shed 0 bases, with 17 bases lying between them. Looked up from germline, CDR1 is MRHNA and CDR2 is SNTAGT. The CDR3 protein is CASSDNIPRQSSGNTIYF. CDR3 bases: TGTGCCAGCAGTGACAATATTCCAAGACAGAGCTCTGGAAACACCATATATTTT.

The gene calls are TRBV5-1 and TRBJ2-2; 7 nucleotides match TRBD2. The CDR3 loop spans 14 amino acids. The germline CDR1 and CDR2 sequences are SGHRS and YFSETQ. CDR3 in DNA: TGCGCTCTACGAAGCGGGGTGAACACCGGGGAGCTGTTTTTT. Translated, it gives CALRSGVNTGELFF.

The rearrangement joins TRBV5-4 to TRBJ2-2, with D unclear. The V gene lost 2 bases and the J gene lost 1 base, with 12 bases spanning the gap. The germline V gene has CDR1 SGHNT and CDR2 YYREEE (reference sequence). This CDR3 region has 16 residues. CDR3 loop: CASSLSPNLNTGELFF. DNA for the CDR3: TGTGCCAGCAGCTTATCACCGAACTTGAACACCGGGGAGCTGTTTTTT.

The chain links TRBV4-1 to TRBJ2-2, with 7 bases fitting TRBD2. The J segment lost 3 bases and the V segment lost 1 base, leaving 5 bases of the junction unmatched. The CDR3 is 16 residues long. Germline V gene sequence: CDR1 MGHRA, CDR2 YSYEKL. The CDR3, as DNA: TGCGCCAGCAGCCAAGTCCGACTAGCATACACCGGGGAGCTGTTTTTT. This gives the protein CASSQVRLAYTGELFF.

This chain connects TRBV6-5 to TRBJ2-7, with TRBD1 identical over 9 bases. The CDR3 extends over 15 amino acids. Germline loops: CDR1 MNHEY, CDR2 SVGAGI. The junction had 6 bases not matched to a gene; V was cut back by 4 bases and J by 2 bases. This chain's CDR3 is CASSFSRTGAYEQYF. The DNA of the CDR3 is TGTGCCAGCAGTTTCTCACGGACAGGGGCCTACGAGCAGTACTTC.

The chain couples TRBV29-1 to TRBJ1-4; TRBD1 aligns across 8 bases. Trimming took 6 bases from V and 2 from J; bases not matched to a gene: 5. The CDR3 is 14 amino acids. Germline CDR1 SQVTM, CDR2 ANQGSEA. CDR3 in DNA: TGCAGCGTCTCCAGGGGGCAGACTAATGAAAAACTGTTTTTT. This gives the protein CSVSRGQTNEKLFF.

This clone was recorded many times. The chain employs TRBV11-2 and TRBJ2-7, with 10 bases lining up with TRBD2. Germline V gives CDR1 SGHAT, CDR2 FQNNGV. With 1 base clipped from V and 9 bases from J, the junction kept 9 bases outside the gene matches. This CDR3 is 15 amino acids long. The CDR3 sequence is CASSLASSGGLGQYF. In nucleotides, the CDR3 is TGTGCCAGCAGCTTAGCGTCTAGCGGGGGTTTGGGGCAGTACTTC.

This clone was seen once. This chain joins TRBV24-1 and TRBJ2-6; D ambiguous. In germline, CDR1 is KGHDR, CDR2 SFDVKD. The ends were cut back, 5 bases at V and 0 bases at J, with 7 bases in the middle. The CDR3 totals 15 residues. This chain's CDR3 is CATSARLSGANVLTF. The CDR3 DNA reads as TGTGCCACCAGTGCTAGACTCTCTGGGGCCAACGTCCTGACTTTC.

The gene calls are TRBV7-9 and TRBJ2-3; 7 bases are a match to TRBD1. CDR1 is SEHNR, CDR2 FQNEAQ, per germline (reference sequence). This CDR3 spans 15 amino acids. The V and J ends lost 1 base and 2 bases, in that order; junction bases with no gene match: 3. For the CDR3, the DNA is TGTGCCAGCAGCTTAGGGGACAGTCACACAGATACGCAGTATTTT. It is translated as CASSLGDSHTDTQYF.

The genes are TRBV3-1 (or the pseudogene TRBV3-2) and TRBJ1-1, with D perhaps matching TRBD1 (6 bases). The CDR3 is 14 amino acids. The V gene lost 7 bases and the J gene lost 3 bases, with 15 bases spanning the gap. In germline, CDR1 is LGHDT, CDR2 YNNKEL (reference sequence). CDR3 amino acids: CASNRKGEYTEAFF. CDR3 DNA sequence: TGTGCCAGCAACAGAAAGGGGGAGTACACTGAAGCTTTCTTT.